The 28 T cell receptor beta chains given below trace back to one sample, sequenced in a study of blood T cell repertoires in COVID-19. TCRdb's copy holds only in-frame clones and misses some; the assay was immunoSEQ multiplex PCR. The table records under 250,000 clones, approximately 89% of them present only once. The sequenced sample was peripheral blood. The origin of the receptors is a woman between 40 and 55 years old with acute or convalescent COVID-19.

The V and J genes are TRBV7-2 and TRBJ2-1; 8 bases align to TRBD2. CDR1 and CDR2 from the germline V gene are SGHTA and FQGNSA. The CDR3 is 17 amino acids. V trimming: 6 bases; J trimming: 7 bases; junction bases outside the gene matches: 17. The CDR3 sequence is CASRKGGTSGGSNEQFF. CDR3 coding DNA: TGTGCCAGCAGAAAAGGAGGCACAAGCGGGGGATCAAATGAGCAGTTCTTC.

The chain joins TRBV12-3 or TRBV12-4 to TRBJ1-1, with no clear D. The V end was cut by 10 bases, the J end by 7 bases, with 13 bases between. This CDR3 spans 11 amino acids. CDR3 nucleotides: TGTGCCACCGCCGATTCTATTGAAGCTTTCTTT. Amino acid sequence: CATADSIEAFF.

This clone was recorded only once. The rearrangement joins TRBV10-2 to TRBJ2-1; 10 bases align to TRBD1. Germline-derived CDR1 and CDR2 are WSHSY and SAAADI. The CDR3 runs to 13 residues. V lost 8 bases to trimming and J lost 5 bases; unmatched junction nucleotides: 3. CDR3 amino acids: CASGGQGHNEQFF. The CDR3 DNA follows: TGCGCCAGCGGGGGACAGGGGCACAATGAGCAGTTCTTC.

The chain carries TRBV4-1 and TRBJ1-5; unclear D gene. CDR1 and CDR2 (germline): MGHRA, YSYEKL. The CDR3 is 15 residues long. V dropped 1 base and J dropped 0 bases, with 7 bases sitting between them. CDR3 sequence (DNA): TGCGCCAGCAGCCAAGCAGGCCTTAGCAATCAGCCCCAGCATTTT. Its translation: CASSQAGLSNQPQHF.

The gene calls are TRBV6-5 and TRBJ1-1; 7 bases are shared with TRBD1. The trim removed 8 bases at V and 3 bases at J, leaving 9 bases unmatched. The CDR3 contains 14 residues. Germline V gives CDR1 MNHEY, CDR2 SVGAGI. CDR3 residues: CASWDSRRYTEAFF. The CDR3 coding sequence is TGTGCCAGCTGGGACAGCCGCAGGTACACTGAAGCTTTCTTT.

Note on this clone: A read error may account for a junction end that differs from germline. V usage is TRBV7-9 and J usage is TRBJ2-2; no firm D call. The CDR3 contains 15 residues. The germline gives CDR1 SEHNR, CDR2 FQNEAQ (reference sequence). The CDR3 is CANSKGPLNTGELFF. The CDR3 nucleotides read TGTGCCAACAGCAAAGGTCCCCTGAACACCGGGGAGCTGTTTTTT. The whole variable domain, filled in from reference TRBV7-9 and TRBJ2-2, reads DTGVSQNPRHKITKRGQNVTFRCDPISEHNRLYWYRQTLGQGPEFLTYFQNEAQLEKSRLLSDRFSAERPKGSFSTLEIQRTEQGDSAMYLCANSKGPLNTGELFFGEGSRLTVL.

The genes are TRBV9 and TRBJ1-1, with 7 positions matching TRBD1. After removal of 4 bases from V and 1 base from J, the junction contained 1 base not matched to a gene. The germline gives CDR1 SGDLS, CDR2 YYNGEE. The CDR3 consists of 13 residues. This CDR3 is CASSRQGNTEAFF. The CDR3 DNA reads as TGTGCCAGCAGCCGACAGGGGAACACTGAAGCTTTCTTT.

The rearrangement links TRBV10-1 to TRBJ2-2, with a weak D call TRBD2 (5 bases). The V end was cut by 6 bases, the J end by 4 bases, with 9 bases between. The CDR3 loop spans 13 amino acids. Per germline, CDR1 WNHNN and CDR2 SYGVQD (reference sequence). DNA of the CDR3: TGCGCCAGCAGCGGGGTCGGCACCGGGGAGCTGTTTTTT. Translated, it gives CASSGVGTGELFF.

This clone was picked up a small number of times. V usage is TRBV24-1 and J usage is TRBJ1-1, with 7 bases aligning to TRBD1. V lost 5 bases to trimming and J lost 7 bases; unmatched junction nucleotides: 12. Germline loops: CDR1 KGHDR, CDR2 SFDVKD. This CDR3 contains 15 residues. CDR3: CATSASGNGDSEAFF. CDR3 bases: TGTGCCACCAGTGCAAGCGGCAACGGGGACAGTGAAGCTTTCTTT.

The chain joins TRBV11-2 to TRBJ1-2; D gene unclear. The ends were cut back, 5 bases at V and 3 bases at J, with 7 bases in the middle. The length of the CDR3 is 12 residues. Germline V gives CDR1 SGHAT, CDR2 FQNNGV. The CDR3: CASSTSDYGYTF. Written as DNA, the CDR3 is TGTGCCAGCAGCACCTCAGACTATGGCTACACCTTC.

The chain combines TRBV5-4 with TRBJ2-1; TRBD1 is a possible D gene (6 bases). The V end was cut by 4 bases, the J end by 8 bases, with 19 bases between. Germline V gene sequence: CDR1 SGHNT, CDR2 YYREEE (reference sequence). The CDR3 extends over 15 amino acids. This CDR3 is CASSPGAGRTDEQFF. CDR3 nucleotides: TGTGCCAGCAGCCCAGGGGCAGGCCGCACGGATGAGCAGTTCTTC.

The chain carries TRBV7-8 and TRBJ1-5, with D perhaps matching TRBD1 (5 bases). Germline V gives CDR1 SGHVS, CDR2 FQNEAQ. This CDR3 comprises 15 residues. Between the trimmed V and J ends, which lost 1 base and 3 bases, there was a span of 10 bases. CDR3 in amino acids: CASSLEDSLNQPQHF. The CDR3 bases are TGTGCCAGCAGCTTAGAAGACAGTCTCAATCAGCCCCAGCATTTT. The complete variable domain, with remaining parts taken from reference TRBV7-8 and TRBJ1-5, reads GAGVSQSPRYKVAKRGQDVALRCDPISGHVSLFWYQQALGQGPEFLTYFQNEAQLDKSGLPSDRFFAERPEGSVSTLKIQRTQQEDSAVYLCASSLEDSLNQPQHFGDGTRLSIL.

V usage is TRBV6-6 and J usage is TRBJ1-2, with TRBD1 identical over 11 bases. The V gene end was trimmed by 2 bases and the J gene end by 4 bases; junction bases not matched to a gene: 0. Per the germline V gene, CDR1 is MNHNY and CDR2 is SVGAGI (reference sequence). The CDR3 totals 14 residues. CDR3 amino acids: CASSYGTGGYGYTF. The CDR3 bases are TGTGCCAGCAGTTACGGGACAGGGGGCTATGGCTACACCTTC.

The gene calls are TRBV6-1 and TRBJ2-5; TRBD2 matches 7 bases. Germline V gives CDR1 MNHNS, CDR2 SASEGT. The V and J ends lost 0 bases and 5 bases, in that order; junction bases with no gene match: 12. The CDR3 runs to 17 residues. As DNA, the CDR3 is TGTGCCAGCAGTGAAGCGAGGGGACCCCACGGGGGGGAGACCCAGTACTTC. This encodes CASSEARGPHGGETQYF.

The chain uses TRBV14 and TRBJ1-6; 9 positions match TRBD1. Trimming cost V 0 bases and J 10 bases; bases outside gene matches: 7. Germline CDR1 and CDR2: SGHDN and FVKESK. The CDR3 sequence is 16 residues long. The chain's CDR3 is CASSQDVGQGGSPLHF. The CDR3 DNA sequence: TGTGCCAGCAGCCAAGATGTGGGACAGGGCGGCTCACCCCTCCACTTT.

The rearrangement uses TRBV9 and TRBJ1-4; D remains unclear. Trimming shortened V by 3 bases and J by 7 bases, and 10 bases separated the two germline ends. CDR1 is SGDLS and CDR2 is YYNGEE in the germline V gene. The CDR3 covers 13 residues. The CDR3 spells CASSDRTSEKLFF. The CDR3 DNA reads TGTGCCAGCAGCGACAGAACCTCTGAAAAACTGTTTTTT.

The genes are TRBV11-2 and TRBJ1-6, with 10 bases fitting TRBD1. The CDR3 is made up of 15 amino acids. CDR1 SGHAT and CDR2 FQNNGV come from the germline V gene. The junction had 6 bases not matched to a gene; V was cut back by 4 bases and J by 9 bases. The CDR3 DNA reads TGTGCCAGCAGCTCCAGACAGGGGGCGAGTTCACCCCTCCACTTT. It is translated as CASSSRQGASSPLHF.

The chain has TRBV24-1 and TRBJ2-5; a possible D gene is TRBD1 (6 bases). The CDR3 has 15 residues. Germline CDR1 KGHDR, CDR2 SFDVKD. V was shortened by 5 bases and J by 3 bases, with 15 bases between the two germline ends. This CDR3 is CATSVGRGSEETQYF. In DNA form, the CDR3 reads TGTGCCACCAGTGTGGGCAGGGGCTCTGAAGAGACCCAGTACTTC.

This sequence joins TRBV5-1 and TRBJ1-2, with 11 bases lining up with TRBD1. After removal of 6 bases from V and 4 bases from J, the junction contained 5 bases not matched to a gene. Germline V gene sequence: CDR1 SGHRS, CDR2 YFSETQ. The CDR3 loop spans 14 amino acids. The CDR3 coding sequence is TGCGCCAGCAATCCGGGACAGGGGGTCTATGGCTACACCTTC. Translated: CASNPGQGVYGYTF.

The V and J genes are TRBV24-1 and TRBJ1-1; TRBD1 matches 7 bases. The V segment lost 9 bases and the J segment 11 bases; nucleotides outside the gene matches: 8. The CDR3 totals 11 residues. Germline V gives CDR1 KGHDR, CDR2 SFDVKD. The CDR3 spells CATGEGATAFF. CDR3 DNA sequence: TGTGCCACCGGAGAGGGGGCTACGGCTTTCTTT.

V gene TRBV14 combines with J gene TRBJ1-2, with TRBD1 matching over 7 bases. This CDR3 contains 14 residues. The J segment lost 6 bases and the V segment lost 2 bases, leaving 6 bases of the junction unmatched. The V gene's germline CDR1 is SGHDN and CDR2 FVKESK. CDR3 loop: CASSQLQGTHGYTF. CDR3 nucleotide sequence: TGTGCCAGCAGCCAATTACAGGGGACCCATGGCTACACCTTC.

V and J are TRBV11-2 and TRBJ1-1; D not resolved. The CDR3 is 15 residues long. Trimming cost V 5 bases and J 4 bases, with 17 bases left between them. CDR1 is SGHAT and CDR2 is FQNNGV in the germline V gene. In DNA, the CDR3 is TGTGCCAGCAGCCCCCCCTGGCAGGCCGGCACTGAAGCTTTCTTT. This codes for CASSPPWQAGTEAFF.

The chain joins TRBV13 to TRBJ2-5; TRBD1 matches at 7 bases. After removal of 2 bases from V and 3 bases from J, the junction contained 6 bases not matched to a gene. Germline-derived CDR1 and CDR2 are PRHDT and FYEKMQ (reference sequence). This CDR3 has 15 residues. CDR3 protein: CASSLRQGVKETQYF. The CDR3 coding sequence is TGTGCCAGCAGCTTACGGCAGGGGGTTAAAGAGACCCAGTACTTC.

The gene calls are TRBV27 and TRBJ1-1; 10 bases are shared with TRBD1. Germline V gene data show CDR1 as MNHEY and CDR2 as SMNVEV (reference sequence). V shed 6 bases and J 1 base; nucleotides not matched to a gene: 2. The CDR3 is 14 amino acids. DNA of the CDR3: TGTGCCAGCAGGGGACAGGGGACGAACACTGAAGCTTTCTTT. Translated: CASRGQGTNTEAFF.

This chain joins TRBV2 and TRBJ1-5; D is undetermined. There are 15 residues in the CDR3. CDR1 SNHLY and CDR2 FYNNEI come from the germline V gene. V shed 0 bases and J shed 3 bases, with 9 bases lying between them. CDR3 DNA sequence: TGTGCCAGCAGTGAAGCAGATGAGATCAATCAGCCCCAGCATTTT. Translating gives CASSEADEINQPQHF.

The chain has TRBV13 and TRBJ2-1, with 11 bases lining up with TRBD2. The CDR3 has 16 amino acids. CDR1 and CDR2 from the germline V gene are PRHDT and FYEKMQ (reference sequence). V shed 4 bases and J 5 bases; nucleotides not matched to a gene: 7. CDR3 nucleotide sequence: TGTGCCAGCAGCTCCGCCGGGACTAGCGGCGACAATGAGCAGTTCTTC. Its translation: CASSSAGTSGDNEQFF.

The V gene is TRBV9, the J gene TRBJ2-3, with 13 bases fitting TRBD2. The CDR3 sequence is 16 residues long. From germline, CDR1 is SGDLS and CDR2 YYNGEE. With 3 bases clipped from V and 7 bases from J, the junction kept 8 bases outside the gene matches. CDR3 coding DNA: TGTGCCAGCAGCGGACGACTAGCGGGGGGTGGTCATACGCAGTATTTT. Protein sequence: CASSGRLAGGGHTQYF.

The chain has TRBV18 and TRBJ2-3; 7 bases align to TRBD2. CDR1 is KGHSH, CDR2 LQKENI, per germline. Unmatched junction bases numbered 6, after V lost 2 bases and J lost 4 bases. The CDR3 covers 15 residues. The CDR3 coding sequence is TGTGCCAGCTCACCAGTCCTTGGGGGGGCAGATACGCAGTATTTT. It specifies CASSPVLGGADTQYF.